The source of this T cell receptor beta chain is a study of T cell responses to AZD1222 COVID-19 vaccine (dated by TCRdb to about 2021). For the wider study: Because spike-specific TCR depth and breadth did not differ between the two schedules, AZD1222 recipients who got a second dose at roughly 4 weeks were pooled with those who got a second dose at roughly 12 weeks. Trial participants were enrolled into age subgroups of 18-55, 56-69 and 70-plus years, which contained about 160, 30 and 59 TCR-sequenced participants, respectively. TCR sequencing was performed for about 250 trial participants, of whom approximately 200 were given two doses of AZD1222 and around 25 were given two doses of MenACWY control vaccine.

About this clone itself: The antigen it binds to is not known. Nothing much larger sits one base from this clone, and base qualities are not available.

The CDR3 regions of human TCRbeta chains were subjected to immunosequencing. The source study handled its data this way. Repertoire TCRs were matched against a reference library of SARS-CoV-2-specific TCRs generated with the MIRA antigen-specificity platform. Breadth meant the fraction of unique TCRs that were SARS-CoV-2-associated, whereas depth meant the fraction of total T cells that were SARS-CoV-2-associated. Using the MIRA data, every spike-specific TCR was mapped to the spike region that the TCR reacted to and assigned to either a CD4 or a CD8 class. Log10-transformed breadth and depth values were compared by one-way ANOVA with Sidak's multiple comparisons tests. TCRdb carries this immuneACCESS record with in-frame sequences only. Its versions omit some clonotypes, under half of them owing to an unresolved V gene in the studies checked, with the rest unexplained. V and J calls plus clone size are reproduced from that table; the DNA served to infer D and trimming. This sample is represented by 200,000 or so clones; about 94% of them were singletons. In total, the top ten clones hold 7% to 9.5% of the sample.

The germline V gene gives CDR1 as SNHLY and CDR2 as FYNNEI. Deletion took 6 bases off V and 2 bases off J, with a span of 8 bases between the germline ends. The CDR3 spans 13 residues, from the cysteine through the phenylalanine. Only CDR3 DNA is held: 39 bases, read in frame from base 1. Overall study results and their limits: Most participants were white British and females outnumbered males, and the authors suggested that clonal diversity may have been underestimated. Conclusions about previously exposed vaccinees were limited because only a handful of AZD1222 recipients were SARS-CoV-2 seropositive at baseline. Because no day 14 peak-response samples were available, repertoires were characterized only after the peak T cell response. Vaccine-associated CD4 TCRs spanned the whole spike protein, with dominant responses in regions 160-218 and 743-854. In the small 56-69-year group, the increase in depth fell short of significance, most likely because of low power. Epitopes outside the regions mutated in the B.1.351 and B.1.1.7 variants were reportedly recognized by nearly half of the unique spike-specific TCRs. After two AZD1222 doses, both the breadth and the depth of spike-specific TCRs were significantly higher than at day 0 and than in MenACWY recipients.

The intended sense of this specimen's time point label: baseline before first vaccination. Samples from vaccinated people were obtained from the UK trials COV001 and COV002, which included a single-blind randomized controlled phase 2/3 trial of AZD1222 (ChAdOx1 nCoV-19) in healthy adults. Trial participant PBMC samples were collected at day 0 and day 28 after the second dose for TCRbeta chain sequencing. The rearranged chain carries TRBV2 and TRBJ1-5; there is no confident call for the D gene. The sample here was peripheral blood, taken on day 0 of AZD1222 vaccination. The sequence came from an adult in good health. The CDR3 in this case is CASRARGNQPQHF. In nucleotides, the sequence is TGTGCCAGCAGGGCCCGGGGCAATCAGCCCCAGCATTTT. Beyond the CDR3, the reference TRBV2 and TRBJ1-5 genes provide the residues; the full variable domain reads: EPEVTQTPSHQVTQMGQEVILRCVPISNHLYFYWYRQILGQKVEFLVSFYNNEISEKSEIFDDQFSVERPDGSNFTLKIRSTKLEDSAMYFCASRARGNQPQHFGDGTRLSIL.